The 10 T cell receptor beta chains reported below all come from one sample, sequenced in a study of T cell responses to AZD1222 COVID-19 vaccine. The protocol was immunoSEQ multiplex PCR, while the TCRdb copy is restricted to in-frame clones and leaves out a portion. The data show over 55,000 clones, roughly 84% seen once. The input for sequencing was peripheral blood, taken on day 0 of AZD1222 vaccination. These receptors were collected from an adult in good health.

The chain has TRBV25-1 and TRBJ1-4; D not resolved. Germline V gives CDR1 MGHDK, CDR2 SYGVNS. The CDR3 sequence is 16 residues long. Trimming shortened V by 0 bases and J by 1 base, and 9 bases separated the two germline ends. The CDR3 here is CASSEYGSRTNEKLFF. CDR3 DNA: TGTGCCAGCAGTGAATACGGGAGTCGAACTAATGAAAAACTGTTTTTT. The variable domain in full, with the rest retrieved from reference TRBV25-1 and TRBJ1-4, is EADIYQTPRYLVIGTGKKITLECSQTMGHDKMYWYQQDPGMELHLIHYSYGVNSTEKGDLSSESTVSRIRTEHFPLTLESARPSHTSQYLCASSEYGSRTNEKLFFGSGTQLSVL.

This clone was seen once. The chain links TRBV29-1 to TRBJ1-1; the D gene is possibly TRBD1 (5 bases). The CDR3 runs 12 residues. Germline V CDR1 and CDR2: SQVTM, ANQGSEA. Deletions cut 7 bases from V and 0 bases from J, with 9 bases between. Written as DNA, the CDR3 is TGCAGCGCTTGGGGCATGAACACTGAAGCTTTCTTT. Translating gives CSAWGMNTEAFF.

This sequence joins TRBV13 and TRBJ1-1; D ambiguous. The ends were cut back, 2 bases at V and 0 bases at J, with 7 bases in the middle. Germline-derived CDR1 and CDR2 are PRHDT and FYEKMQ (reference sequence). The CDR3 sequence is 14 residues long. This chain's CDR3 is CASSLRPMNTEAFF. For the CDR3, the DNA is TGTGCCAGCAGCTTAAGACCAATGAACACTGAAGCTTTCTTT.

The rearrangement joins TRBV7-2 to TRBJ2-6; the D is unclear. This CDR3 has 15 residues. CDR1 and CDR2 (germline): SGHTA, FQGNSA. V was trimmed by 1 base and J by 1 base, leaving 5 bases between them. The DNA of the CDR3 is TGTGCCAGCAGCTTAGATTATTCTGGGGCCAACGTCCTGACTTTC. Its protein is CASSLDYSGANVLTF. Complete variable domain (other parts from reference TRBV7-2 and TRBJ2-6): GAGVSQSPSNKVTEKGKDVELRCDPISGHTALYWYRQSLGQGLEFLIYFQGNSAPDKSGLPSDRFSAERTGGSVSTLTIQRTQQEDSAVYLCASSLDYSGANVLTFGAGSRLTVL.

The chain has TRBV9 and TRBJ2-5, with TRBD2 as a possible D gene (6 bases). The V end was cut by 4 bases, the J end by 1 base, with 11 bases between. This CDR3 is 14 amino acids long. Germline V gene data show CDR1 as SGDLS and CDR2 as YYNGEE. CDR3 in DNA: TGTGCCAGCAGCACACGGGGGTCCCAAGAGACCCAGTACTTC. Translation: CASSTRGSQETQYF.

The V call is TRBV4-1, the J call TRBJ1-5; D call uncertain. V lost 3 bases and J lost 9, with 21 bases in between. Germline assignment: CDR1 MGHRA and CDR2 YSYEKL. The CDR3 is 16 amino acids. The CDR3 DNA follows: TGCGCCAGCAGCCATCCCCCTGGGAGGGAAGGACGGCCCCAGCATTTT. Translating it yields CASSHPPGREGRPQHF.

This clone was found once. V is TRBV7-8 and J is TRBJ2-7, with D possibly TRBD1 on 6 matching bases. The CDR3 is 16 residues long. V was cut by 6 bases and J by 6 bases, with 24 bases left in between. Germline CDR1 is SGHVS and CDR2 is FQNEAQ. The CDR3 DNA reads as TGTGCCAGCAGTGCCCTACAGGGTGAGGAAATATGCGAGCAGTACTTC. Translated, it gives CASSALQGEEICEQYF.

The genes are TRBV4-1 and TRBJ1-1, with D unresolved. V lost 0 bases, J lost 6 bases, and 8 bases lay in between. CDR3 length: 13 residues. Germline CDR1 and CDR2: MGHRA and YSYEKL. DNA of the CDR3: TGCGCCAGCAGCCAAGATCGGCGAGCTGAAGCTTTCTTT. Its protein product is CASSQDRRAEAFF.

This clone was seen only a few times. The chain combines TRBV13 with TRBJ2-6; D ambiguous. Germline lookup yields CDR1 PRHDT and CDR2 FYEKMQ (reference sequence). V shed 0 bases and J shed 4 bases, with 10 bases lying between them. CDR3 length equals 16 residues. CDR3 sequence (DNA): TGTGCCAGCAGCTTAGGGGGGTACGGCGGGGCCAACGTCCTGACTTTC. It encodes CASSLGGYGGANVLTF.

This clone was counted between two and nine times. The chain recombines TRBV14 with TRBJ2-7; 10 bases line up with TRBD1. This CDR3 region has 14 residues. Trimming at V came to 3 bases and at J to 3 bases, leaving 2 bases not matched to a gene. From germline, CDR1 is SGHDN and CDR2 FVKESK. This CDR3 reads CASSQRTGGYEQYF. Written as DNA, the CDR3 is TGTGCCAGCAGCCAGCGGACAGGGGGCTACGAGCAGTACTTC.